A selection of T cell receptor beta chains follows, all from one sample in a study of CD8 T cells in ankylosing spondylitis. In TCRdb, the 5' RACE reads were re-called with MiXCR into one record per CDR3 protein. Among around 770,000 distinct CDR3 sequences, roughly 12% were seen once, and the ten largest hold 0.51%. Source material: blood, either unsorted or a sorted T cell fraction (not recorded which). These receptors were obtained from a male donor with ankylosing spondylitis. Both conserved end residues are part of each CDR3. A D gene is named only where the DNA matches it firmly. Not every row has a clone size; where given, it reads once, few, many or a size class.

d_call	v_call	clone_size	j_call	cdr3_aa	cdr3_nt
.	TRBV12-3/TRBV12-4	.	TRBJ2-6	CASSPTRANVLTF	TGTGCCAGCAGCCCTACGAGGGCCAACGTCCTGACTTTC
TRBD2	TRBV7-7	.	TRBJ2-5	CASSLAPAGGAETQYF	TGTGCTAGCAGCTTAGCTCCAGCGGGGGGCGCAGAGACCCAGTACTTC
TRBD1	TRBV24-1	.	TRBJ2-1	CATSGGQATNEQFF	TGTGCCACCAGTGGGGGACAGGCTACCAATGAGCAGTTCTTC
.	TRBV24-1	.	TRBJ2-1	CATSDSGPREHNEQFF	TGTGCCACCAGTGATTCGGGCCCCAGAGAACACAATGAGCAGTTCTTC
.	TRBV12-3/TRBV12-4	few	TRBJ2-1	CASSRTPLQFF	TGTGCCAGCAGTCGGACCCCCCTGCAGTTCTTC
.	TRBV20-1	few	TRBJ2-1	CSVSGLYNEQFF	TGCAGTGTGAGCGGACTCTACAATGAGCAGTTCTTC
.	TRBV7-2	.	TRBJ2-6	CASSIRGASSGANVLTF	TGTGCCAGCAGCATCCGGGGGGCGTCCTCTGGGGCCAACGTCCTGACTTTC
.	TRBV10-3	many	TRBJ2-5	CAIGGPDTETQYF	TGTGCCATCGGGGGTCCGGATACGGAGACCCAGTACTTC
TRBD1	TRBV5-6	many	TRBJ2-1	CASSFRGPSSYNEQFF	TGTGCCAGCAGCTTCAGGGGGCCCAGCTCCTACAATGAGCAGTTCTTC
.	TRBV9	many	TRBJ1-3	CASSPTEGRGNTIYF	TGTGCCAGCAGCCCTACCGAGGGAAGGGGAAACACCATATATTTT
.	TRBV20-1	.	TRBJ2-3	CSARDPGPTPDTQYF	TGCAGTGCTAGAGACCCGGGACCGACCCCAGATACGCAGTATTTT
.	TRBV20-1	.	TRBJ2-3	CSARPGGVTDTQYF	TGCAGTGCTAGACCAGGGGGGGTCACAGATACGCAGTATTTT
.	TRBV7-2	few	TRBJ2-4	CASSLVGGGVAKNIQYF	TGTGCCAGCAGCTTAGTAGGCGGCGGGGTGGCCAAAAACATTCAGTACTTC
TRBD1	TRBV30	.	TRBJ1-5	CAWSNGDRGFQPQDF	TGTGCCTGGTCAAACGGGGACAGGGGGTTTCAGCCCCAGGATTTT
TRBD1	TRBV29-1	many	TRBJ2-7	CSVGQGFYEQYF	TGCAGCGTCGGACAGGGGTTTTACGAGCAGTACTTC
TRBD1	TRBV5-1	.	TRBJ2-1	CASSGQGDYNEQFF	TGCGCCAGCAGCGGTCAGGGGGATTACAATGAGCAGTTCTTC
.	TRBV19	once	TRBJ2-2	CASRKRNTGELFF	TGTGCCAGTAGGAAGCGTAACACCGGGGAGCTGTTTTTT
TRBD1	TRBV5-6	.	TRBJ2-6	CASSLVLSGGSGANVLTF	TGTGCCAGCAGCTTGGTGTTGTCAGGGGGCTCTGGGGCCAACGTCCTGACTTTC
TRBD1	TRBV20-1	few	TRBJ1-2	CSAQDREQNYGYTF	TGCAGTGCCCAAGACAGGGAACAGAACTATGGCTACACCTTC
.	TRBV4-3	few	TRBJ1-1	CASSQSPLGTEAFF	TGCGCCAGCAGCCAATCACCTTTGGGCACTGAAGCTTTCTTT
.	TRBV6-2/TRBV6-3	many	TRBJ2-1	CASTNQGEGEQFF	TGTGCCAGCACCAACCAGGGAGAAGGTGAGCAGTTCTTC
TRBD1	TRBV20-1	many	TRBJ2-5	CSARDTGVETQYF	TGCAGTGCTAGAGATACAGGGGTAGAGACCCAGTACTTC
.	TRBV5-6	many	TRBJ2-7	CASSFWDYEQYF	TGTGCCAGCAGCTTCTGGGACTACGAGCAGTACTTC
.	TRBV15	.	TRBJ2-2	CATSATTGTGELFF	TGTGCCACCAGCGCGACGACAGGCACCGGGGAGCTGTTTTTT
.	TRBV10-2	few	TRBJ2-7	CASCKGGTEGFEQYF	TGCGCCAGCTGCAAGGGGGGGACCGAAGGTTTTGAGCAGTACTTC
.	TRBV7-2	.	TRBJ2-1	CASVSDARGNEQFF	TGTGCCAGCGTGTCGGACGCAAGAGGCAATGAGCAGTTCTTC
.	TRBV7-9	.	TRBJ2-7	CASSQSAEQYF	TGTGCCAGCAGCCAGTCGGCCGAGCAGTACTTC
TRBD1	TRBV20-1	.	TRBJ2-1	CSAPPQGAGEQFF	TGCAGTGCTCCCCCTCAGGGGGCGGGTGAGCAGTTCTTC
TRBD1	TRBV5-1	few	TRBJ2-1	CASSSGTGIVLKFF	TGCGCCAGCAGCTCCGGGACAGGGATTGTTTTGAAGTTCTTC
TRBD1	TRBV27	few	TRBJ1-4	CASSSGQFNEKLFF	TGTGCCAGCAGCTCGGGACAGTTTAATGAAAAACTGTTTTTT
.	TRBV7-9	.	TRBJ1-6	CATTFGWVPLHF	TGTGCCACCACCTTCGGGTGGGTACCCCTCCACTTT
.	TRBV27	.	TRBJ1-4	CASSLKPGTNEKLFF	TGTGCCAGCAGTTTAAAACCAGGGACTAATGAAAAACTGTTTTTT
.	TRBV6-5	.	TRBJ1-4	CASSYRGREKLFF	TGTGCCAGCAGTTACAGGGGAAGGGAAAAACTGTTTTTT
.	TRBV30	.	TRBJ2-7	CAWSAGGSQYF	TGTGCCTGGAGTGCTGGAGGGTCTCAGTACTTC
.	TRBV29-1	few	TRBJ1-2	CSVEGSDRLTYGYTF	TGCAGCGTTGAAGGATCGGACAGACTAACCTATGGCTACACCTTC
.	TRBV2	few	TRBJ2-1	CASSDAASPGNEQFF	TGTGCCAGCAGTGACGCAGCCAGCCCGGGGAATGAGCAGTTCTTC